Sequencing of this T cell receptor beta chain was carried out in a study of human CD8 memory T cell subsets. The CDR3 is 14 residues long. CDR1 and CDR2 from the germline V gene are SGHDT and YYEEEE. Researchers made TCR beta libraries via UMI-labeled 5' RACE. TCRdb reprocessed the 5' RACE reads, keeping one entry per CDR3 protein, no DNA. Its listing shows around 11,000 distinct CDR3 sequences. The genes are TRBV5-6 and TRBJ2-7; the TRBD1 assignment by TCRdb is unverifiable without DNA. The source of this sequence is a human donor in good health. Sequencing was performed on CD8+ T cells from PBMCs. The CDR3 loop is CASSFGTGLSEQYF.